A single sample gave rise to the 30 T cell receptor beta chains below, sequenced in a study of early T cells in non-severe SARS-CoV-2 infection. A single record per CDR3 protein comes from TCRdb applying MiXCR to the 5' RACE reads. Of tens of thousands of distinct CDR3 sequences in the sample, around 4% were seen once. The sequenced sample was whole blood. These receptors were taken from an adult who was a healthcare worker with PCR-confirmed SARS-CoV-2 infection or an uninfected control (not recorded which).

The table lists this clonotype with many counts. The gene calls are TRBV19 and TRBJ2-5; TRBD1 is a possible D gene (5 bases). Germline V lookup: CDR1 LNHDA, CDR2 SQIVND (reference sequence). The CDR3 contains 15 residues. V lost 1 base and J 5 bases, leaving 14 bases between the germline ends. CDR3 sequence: CASSIAGHPRETQYF. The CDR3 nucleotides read TGTGCCAGTAGTATAGCTGGACACCCCCGGGAGACCCAGTACTTC.

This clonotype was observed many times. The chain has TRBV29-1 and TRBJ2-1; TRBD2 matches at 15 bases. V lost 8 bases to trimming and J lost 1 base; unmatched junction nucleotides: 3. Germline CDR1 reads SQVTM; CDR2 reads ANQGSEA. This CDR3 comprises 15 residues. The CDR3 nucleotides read TGCAGCACGGGACTAGCGGGGGGATCCTACAATGAGCAGTTCTTC. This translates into CSTGLAGGSYNEQFF.

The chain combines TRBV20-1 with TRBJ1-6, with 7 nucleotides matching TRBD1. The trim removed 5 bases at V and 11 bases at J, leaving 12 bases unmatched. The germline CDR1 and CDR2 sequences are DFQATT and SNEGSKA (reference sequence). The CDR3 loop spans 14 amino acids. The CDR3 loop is CSAYRQGVVTPLHF. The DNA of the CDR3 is TGCAGTGCTTACCGACAGGGAGTAGTTACACCCCTCCACTTT.

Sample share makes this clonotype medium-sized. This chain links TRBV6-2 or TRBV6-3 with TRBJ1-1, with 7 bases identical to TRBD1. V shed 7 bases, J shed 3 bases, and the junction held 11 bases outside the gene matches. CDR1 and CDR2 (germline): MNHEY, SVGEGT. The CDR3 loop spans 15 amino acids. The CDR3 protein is CASTRTTGFYTEAFF. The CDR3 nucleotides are TGTGCCAGCACCCGCACGACAGGGTTTTACACTGAAGCTTTCTTT.

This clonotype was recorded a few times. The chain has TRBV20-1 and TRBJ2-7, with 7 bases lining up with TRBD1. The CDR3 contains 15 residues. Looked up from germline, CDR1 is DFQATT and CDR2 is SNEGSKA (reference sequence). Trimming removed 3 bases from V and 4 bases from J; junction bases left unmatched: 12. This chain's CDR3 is CSARKIGQDWYEQYF. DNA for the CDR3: TGCAGTGCTAGGAAGATCGGACAGGATTGGTACGAGCAGTACTTC.

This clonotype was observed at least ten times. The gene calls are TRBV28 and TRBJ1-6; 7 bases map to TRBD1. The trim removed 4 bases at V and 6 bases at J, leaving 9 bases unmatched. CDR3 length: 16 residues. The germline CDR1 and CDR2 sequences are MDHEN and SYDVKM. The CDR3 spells CASSWDSIISNSPLHF. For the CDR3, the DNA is TGTGCCAGCAGTTGGGACAGCATAATATCTAATTCACCCCTCCACTTT.

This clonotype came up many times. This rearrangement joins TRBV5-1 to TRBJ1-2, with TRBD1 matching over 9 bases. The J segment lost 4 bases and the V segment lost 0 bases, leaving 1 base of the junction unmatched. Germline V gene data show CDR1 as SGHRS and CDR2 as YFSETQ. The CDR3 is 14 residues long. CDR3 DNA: TGCGCCAGCAGCTTGGGGACAGGGGTCTATGGCTACACCTTC. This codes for CASSLGTGVYGYTF.

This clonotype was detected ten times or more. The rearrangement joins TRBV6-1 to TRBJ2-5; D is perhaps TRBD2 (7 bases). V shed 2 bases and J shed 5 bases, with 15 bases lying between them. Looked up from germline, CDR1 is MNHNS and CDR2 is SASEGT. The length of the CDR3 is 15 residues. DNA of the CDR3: TGTGCCAGCAGTGAATTTGGGGGGGCTCGGGAGACCCAGTACTTC. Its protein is CASSEFGGARETQYF.

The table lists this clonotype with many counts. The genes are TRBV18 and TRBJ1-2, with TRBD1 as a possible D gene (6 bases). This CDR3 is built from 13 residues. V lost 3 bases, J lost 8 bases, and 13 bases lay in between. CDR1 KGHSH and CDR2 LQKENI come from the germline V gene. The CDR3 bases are TGTGCCAGCTCACCGGCACAGGGAAGAGGCTACACCTTC. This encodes CASSPAQGRGYTF.

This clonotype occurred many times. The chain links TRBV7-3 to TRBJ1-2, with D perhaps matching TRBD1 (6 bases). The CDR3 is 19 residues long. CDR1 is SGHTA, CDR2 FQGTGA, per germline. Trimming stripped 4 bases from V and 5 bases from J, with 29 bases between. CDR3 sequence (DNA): TGTGCCAGCAGCTCCCATACAGGGACGTTATCATTAAACCCTTATGGCTACACCTTC. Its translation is CASSSHTGTLSLNPYGYTF.

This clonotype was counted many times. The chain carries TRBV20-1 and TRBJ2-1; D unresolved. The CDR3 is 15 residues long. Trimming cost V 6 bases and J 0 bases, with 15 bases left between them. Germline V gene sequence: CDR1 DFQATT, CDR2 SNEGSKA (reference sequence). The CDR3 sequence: CSAPVGSFSYNEQFF. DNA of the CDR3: TGCAGTGCCCCAGTTGGGTCTTTCTCCTACAATGAGCAGTTCTTC.

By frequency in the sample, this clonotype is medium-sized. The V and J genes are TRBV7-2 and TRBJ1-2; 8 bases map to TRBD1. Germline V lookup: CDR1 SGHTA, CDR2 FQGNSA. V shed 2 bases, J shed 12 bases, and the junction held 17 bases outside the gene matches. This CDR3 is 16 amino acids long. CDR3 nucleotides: TGTGCCAGCAGCTTAAGGGGTCGGACAGGGTCTAATCGTGACACCTTC. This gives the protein CASSLRGRTGSNRDTF.

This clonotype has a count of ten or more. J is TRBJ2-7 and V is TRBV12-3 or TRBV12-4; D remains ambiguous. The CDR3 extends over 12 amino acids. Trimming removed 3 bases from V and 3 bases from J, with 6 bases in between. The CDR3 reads CASSFYGYEQYF. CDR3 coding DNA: TGTGCCAGCAGTTTTTACGGCTACGAGCAGTACTTC.

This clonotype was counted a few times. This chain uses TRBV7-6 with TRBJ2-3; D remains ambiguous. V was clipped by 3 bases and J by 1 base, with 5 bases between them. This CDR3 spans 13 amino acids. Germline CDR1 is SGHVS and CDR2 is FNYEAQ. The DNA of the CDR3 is TGTGCCAGCAGCTTCAAGGGCACAGATACGCAGTATTTT. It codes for CASSFKGTDTQYF.

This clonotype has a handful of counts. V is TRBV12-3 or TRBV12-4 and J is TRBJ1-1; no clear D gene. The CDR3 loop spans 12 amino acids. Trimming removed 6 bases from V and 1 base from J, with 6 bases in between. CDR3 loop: CASRVGNTEAFF. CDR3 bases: TGTGCCAGCAGGGTGGGGAACACTGAAGCTTTCTTT.

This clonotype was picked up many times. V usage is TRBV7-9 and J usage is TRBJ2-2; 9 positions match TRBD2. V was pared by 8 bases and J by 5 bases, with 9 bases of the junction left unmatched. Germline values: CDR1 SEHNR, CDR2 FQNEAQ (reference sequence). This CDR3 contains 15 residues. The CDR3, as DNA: TGTGCCAGCCGACCGGGTAGCGGGAGTACCGGGGAGCTGTTTTTT. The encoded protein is CASRPGSGSTGELFF. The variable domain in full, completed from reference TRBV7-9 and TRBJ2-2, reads DTGVSQNPRHKITKRGQNVTFRCDPISEHNRLYWYRQTLGQGPEFLTYFQNEAQLEKSRLLSDRFSAERPKGSFSTLEIQRTEQGDSAMYLCASRPGSGSTGELFFGEGSRLTVL.

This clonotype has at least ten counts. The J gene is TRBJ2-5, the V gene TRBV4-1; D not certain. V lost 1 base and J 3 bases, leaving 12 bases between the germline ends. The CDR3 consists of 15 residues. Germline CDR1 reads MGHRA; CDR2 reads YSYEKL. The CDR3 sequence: CASSQVGWVEETQYF. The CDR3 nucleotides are TGCGCCAGCAGCCAAGTGGGTTGGGTTGAAGAGACCCAGTACTTC.

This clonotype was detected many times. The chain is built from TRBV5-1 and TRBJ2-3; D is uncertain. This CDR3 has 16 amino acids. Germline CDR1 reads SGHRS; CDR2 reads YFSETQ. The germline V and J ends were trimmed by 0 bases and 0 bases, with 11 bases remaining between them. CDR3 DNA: TGCGCCAGCAGCTTGGTGTCACCCACTAGCACAGATACGCAGTATTTT. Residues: CASSLVSPTSTDTQYF. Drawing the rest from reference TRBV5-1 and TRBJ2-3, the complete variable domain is KAGVTQTPRYLIKTRGQQVTLSCSPISGHRSVSWYQQTPGQGLQFLFEYFSETQRNKGNFPGRFSGRQFSNSRSEMNVSTLELGDSALYLCASSLVSPTSTDTQYFGPGTRLTVL.

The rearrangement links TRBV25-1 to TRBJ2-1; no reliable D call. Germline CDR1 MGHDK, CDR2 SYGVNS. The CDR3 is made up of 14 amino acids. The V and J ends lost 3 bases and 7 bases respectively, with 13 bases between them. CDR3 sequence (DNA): TGTGCCAGCAGTGATGCTAAGCAGGAGAATGAGCAGTTCTTC. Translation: CASSDAKQENEQFF.

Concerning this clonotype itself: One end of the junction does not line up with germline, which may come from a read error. CDR3: CASISGLGLTGSF. The CDR3 DNA is TGTGCCAGCATATCGGGACTGGGGTTAACAGGGAGCTTC. V is TRBV28 and J is TRBJ2-7; the D call may be TRBD1 or TRBD2 (6 bases each). Germline loops: CDR1 MDHEN, CDR2 SYDVKM. This CDR3 is built from 13 residues.

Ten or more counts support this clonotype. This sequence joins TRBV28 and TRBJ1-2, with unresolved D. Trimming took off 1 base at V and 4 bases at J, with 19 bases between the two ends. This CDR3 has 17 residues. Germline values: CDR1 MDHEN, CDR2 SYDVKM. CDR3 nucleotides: TGTGCCAGCAGTTTATTCCTCGGGCAGCTTGTCCCCTATGGCTACACCTTC. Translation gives CASSLFLGQLVPYGYTF.

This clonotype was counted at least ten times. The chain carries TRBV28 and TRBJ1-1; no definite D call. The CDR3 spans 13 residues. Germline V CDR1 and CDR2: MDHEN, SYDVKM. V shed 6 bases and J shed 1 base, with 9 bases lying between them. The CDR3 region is CASSLLQNTEAFF. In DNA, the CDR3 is TGTGCCAGCAGCCTTCTTCAGAACACTGAAGCTTTCTTT.

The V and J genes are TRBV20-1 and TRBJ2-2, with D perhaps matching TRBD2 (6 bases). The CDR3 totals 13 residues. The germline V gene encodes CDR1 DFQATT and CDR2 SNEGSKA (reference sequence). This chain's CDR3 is CSVAEPNTGELFF. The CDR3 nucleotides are TGCAGCGTAGCGGAACCGAACACCGGGGAGCTGTTTTTT.

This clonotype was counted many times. The CDR3 is CASNSGAYEQYF. CDR3 nucleotides: TGTGCCAGCAATAGCGGCGCCTACGAGCAGTACTTC. This sequence joins TRBV21-1 and TRBJ2-7; the listed D gene, TRBD2, was not tested against the DNA. TRBV21-1 is a pseudogene segment. CDR3 size: 12 residues.

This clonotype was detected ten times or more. CDR3 protein: CASSVSGRAGDTQYF. Here the CDR3 DNA reads TGTGCCAGCAGCGTTAGCGGGAGGGCCGGGGATACGCAGTATTTT. The rearrangement links TRBV9 to TRBJ2-3; 11 bases match TRBD2. The CDR3 spans 15 residues. The germline CDR1 and CDR2 sequences are SGDLS and YYNGEE. V shed 2 bases and J 6 bases; nucleotides not matched to a gene: 5.

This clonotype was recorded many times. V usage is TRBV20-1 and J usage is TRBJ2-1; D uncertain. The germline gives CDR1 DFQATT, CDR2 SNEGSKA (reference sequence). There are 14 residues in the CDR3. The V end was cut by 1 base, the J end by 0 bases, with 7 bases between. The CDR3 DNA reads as TGCAGTGCTAGAGCCGGCTTCTCCTACAATGAGCAGTTCTTC. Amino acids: CSARAGFSYNEQFF.

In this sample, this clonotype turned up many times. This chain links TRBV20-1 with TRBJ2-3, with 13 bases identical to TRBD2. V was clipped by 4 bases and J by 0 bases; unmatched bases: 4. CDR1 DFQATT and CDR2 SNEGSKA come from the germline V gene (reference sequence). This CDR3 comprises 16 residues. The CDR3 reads CSATGTSGASTDTQYF. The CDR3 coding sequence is TGCAGTGCTACAGGGACTAGCGGGGCGAGCACAGATACGCAGTATTTT.

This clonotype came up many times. CDR3 sequence reads: CASSPPTAEQYF. Written as DNA, the CDR3 is TGTGCCAGCTCACCACCGACAGCCGAGCAGTACTTC. The chain links TRBV18 to TRBJ2-7; TRBD1 is a possible D gene (5 bases). The V gene's germline CDR1 is KGHSH and CDR2 LQKENI. Trimming shortened V by 0 bases and J by 6 bases, and 6 bases separated the two germline ends. This CDR3 is 12 amino acids long.

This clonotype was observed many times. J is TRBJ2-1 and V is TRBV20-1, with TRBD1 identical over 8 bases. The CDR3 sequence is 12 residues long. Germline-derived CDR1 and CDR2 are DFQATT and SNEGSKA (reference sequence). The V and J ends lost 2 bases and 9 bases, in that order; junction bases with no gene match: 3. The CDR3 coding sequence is TGCAGTGCTAGACACACAGGGGGTGAGCAGTTCTTC. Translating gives CSARHTGGEQFF.

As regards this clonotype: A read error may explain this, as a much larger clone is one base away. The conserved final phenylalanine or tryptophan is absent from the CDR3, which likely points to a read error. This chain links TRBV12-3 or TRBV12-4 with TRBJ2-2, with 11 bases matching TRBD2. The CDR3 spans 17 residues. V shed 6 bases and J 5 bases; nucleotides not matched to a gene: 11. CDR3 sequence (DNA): TGTGCCAGCAGACTCGATACTAGCGGGAGTAAGACCGGGGAGCTGTTTCTT. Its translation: CASRLDTSGSKTGELFL.